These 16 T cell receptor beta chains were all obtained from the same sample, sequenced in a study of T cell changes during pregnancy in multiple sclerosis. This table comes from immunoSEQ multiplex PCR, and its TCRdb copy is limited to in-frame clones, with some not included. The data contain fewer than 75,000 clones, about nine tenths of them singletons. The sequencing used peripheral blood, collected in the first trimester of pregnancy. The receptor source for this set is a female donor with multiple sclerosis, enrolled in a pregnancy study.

The CDR3 here is CASSLDRGGHNEQFF. The CDR3 DNA follows: TGTGCCAGCAGCCTGGACAGGGGGGGACACAATGAGCAGTTCTTC. The gene calls are TRBV7-3 and TRBJ2-1, with 10 bases lining up with TRBD1. V lost 5 bases to trimming and J lost 5 bases; unmatched junction nucleotides: 6. Per germline, CDR1 SGHTA and CDR2 FQGTGA. This CDR3 spans 15 amino acids.

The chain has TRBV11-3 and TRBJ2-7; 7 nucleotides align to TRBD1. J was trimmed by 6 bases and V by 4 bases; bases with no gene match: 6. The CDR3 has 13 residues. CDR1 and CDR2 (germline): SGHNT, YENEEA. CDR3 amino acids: CASSSTGWGEQYF. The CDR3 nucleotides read TGTGCCAGCAGCTCGACAGGGTGGGGCGAGCAGTACTTC. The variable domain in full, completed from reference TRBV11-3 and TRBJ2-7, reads EAGVVQSPRYKIIEKKQPVAFWCNPISGHNTLYWYLQNLGQGPELLIRYENEEAVDDSQLPKDRFSAERLKGVDSTLKIQPAELGDSAVYLCASSSTGWGEQYFGPGTRLTVT.

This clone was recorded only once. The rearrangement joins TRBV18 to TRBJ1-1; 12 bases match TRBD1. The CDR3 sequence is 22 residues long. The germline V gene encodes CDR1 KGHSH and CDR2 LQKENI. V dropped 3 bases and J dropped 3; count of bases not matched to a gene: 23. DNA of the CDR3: TGTGCCAGCTCACCCTTCCCAATACTATCCGCGGGACAGGGGGCCCCAGACACTGAAGCTTTCTTT. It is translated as CASSPFPILSAGQGAPDTEAFF.

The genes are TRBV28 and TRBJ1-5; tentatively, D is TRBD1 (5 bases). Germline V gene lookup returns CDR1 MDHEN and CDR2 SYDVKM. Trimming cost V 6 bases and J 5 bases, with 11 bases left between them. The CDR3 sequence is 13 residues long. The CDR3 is CASSGGEDQPQHF. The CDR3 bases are TGTGCCAGCAGCGGAGGGGAGGATCAGCCCCAGCATTTT.

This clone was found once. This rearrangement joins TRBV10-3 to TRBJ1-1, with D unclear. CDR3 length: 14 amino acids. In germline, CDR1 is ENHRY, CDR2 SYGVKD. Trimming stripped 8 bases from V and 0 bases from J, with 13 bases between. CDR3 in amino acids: CAIGRGGLNTEAFF. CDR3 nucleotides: TGTGCCATCGGCCGCGGAGGCCTGAACACTGAAGCTTTCTTT.

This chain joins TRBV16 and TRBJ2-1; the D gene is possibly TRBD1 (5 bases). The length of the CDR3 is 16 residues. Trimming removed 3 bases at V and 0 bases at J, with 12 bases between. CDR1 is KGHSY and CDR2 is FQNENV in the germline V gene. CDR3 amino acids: CASSQISGNSYNEQFF. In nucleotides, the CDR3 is TGTGCCAGCAGCCAGATATCAGGGAACTCCTACAATGAGCAGTTCTTC.

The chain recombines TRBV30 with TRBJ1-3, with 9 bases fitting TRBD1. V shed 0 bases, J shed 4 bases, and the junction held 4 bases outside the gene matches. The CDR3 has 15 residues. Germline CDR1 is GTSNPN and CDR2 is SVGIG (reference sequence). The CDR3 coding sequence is TGTGCCTGGAGTGTACAGGGGGCGACGGGAAACACCATATATTTT. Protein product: CAWSVQGATGNTIYF.

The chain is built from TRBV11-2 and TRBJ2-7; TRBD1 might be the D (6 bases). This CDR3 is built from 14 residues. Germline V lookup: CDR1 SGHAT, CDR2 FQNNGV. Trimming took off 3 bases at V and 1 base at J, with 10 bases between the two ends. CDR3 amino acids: CASSLGAGSYEQYF. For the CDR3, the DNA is TGTGCCAGCAGCTTGGGGGCCGGTTCCTACGAGCAGTACTTC.

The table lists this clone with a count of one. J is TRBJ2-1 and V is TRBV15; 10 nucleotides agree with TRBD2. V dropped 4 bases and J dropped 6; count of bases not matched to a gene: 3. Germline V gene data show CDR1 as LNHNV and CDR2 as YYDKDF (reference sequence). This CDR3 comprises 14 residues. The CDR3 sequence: CATSKLAGPNEQFF. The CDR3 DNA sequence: TGTGCCACCAGCAAACTAGCGGGGCCCAATGAGCAGTTCTTC.

As DNA, the CDR3 is TGCAGCGTTGAGCCGGGTTCGGAGACCCAGTACTTC. It yields the protein CSVEPGSETQYF. The chain uses TRBV29-1 and TRBJ2-5; no reliable D call. Trimming removed 3 bases at V and 5 bases at J, with 10 bases between. The CDR3 is 12 residues long. Germline-derived CDR1 and CDR2 are SQVTM and ANQGSEA.

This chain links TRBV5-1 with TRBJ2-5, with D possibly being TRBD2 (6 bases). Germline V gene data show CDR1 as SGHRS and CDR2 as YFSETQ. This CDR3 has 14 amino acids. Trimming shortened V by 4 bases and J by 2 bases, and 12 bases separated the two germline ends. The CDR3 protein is CASSGAGGQETQYF. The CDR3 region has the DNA TGCGCCAGCAGCGGAGCGGGCGGACAAGAGACCCAGTACTTC.

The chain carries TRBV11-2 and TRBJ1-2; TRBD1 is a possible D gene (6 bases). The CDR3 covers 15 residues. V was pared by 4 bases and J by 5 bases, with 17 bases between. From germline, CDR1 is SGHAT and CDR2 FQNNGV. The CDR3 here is CASSWRPQGSYGYTF. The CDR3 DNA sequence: TGTGCCAGCAGCTGGCGTCCACAGGGATCTTATGGCTACACCTTC. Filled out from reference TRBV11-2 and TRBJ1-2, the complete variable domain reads EAGVAQSPRYKIIEKRQSVAFWCNPISGHATLYWYQQILGQGPKLLIQFQNNGVVDDSQLPKDRFSAERLKGVDSTLKIQPAKLEDSAVYLCASSWRPQGSYGYTFGSGTRLTVV.

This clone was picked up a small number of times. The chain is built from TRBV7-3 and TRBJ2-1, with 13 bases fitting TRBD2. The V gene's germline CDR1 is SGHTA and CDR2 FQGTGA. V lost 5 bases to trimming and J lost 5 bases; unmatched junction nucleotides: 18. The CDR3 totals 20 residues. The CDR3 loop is CASSLIRGTSGTLLNNEQFF. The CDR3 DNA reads TGTGCCAGCAGCCTAATCAGGGGGACTAGCGGGACTCTCTTAAACAATGAGCAGTTCTTC.

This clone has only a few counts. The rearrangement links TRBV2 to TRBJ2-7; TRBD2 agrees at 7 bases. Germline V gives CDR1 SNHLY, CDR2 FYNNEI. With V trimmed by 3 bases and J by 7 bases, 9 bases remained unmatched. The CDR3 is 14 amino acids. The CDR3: CASSEPAGSGEQYF. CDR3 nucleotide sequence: TGTGCCAGCAGTGAGCCAGCGGGGTCGGGAGAGCAGTACTTC.

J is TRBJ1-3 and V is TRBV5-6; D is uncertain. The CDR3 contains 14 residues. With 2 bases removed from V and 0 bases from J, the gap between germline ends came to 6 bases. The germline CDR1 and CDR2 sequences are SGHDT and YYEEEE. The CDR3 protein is CASSLGGSGNTIYF. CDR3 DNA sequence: TGTGCCAGCAGCTTAGGAGGCTCTGGAAACACCATATATTTT. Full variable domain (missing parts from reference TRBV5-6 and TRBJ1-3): DAGVTQSPTHLIKTRGQQVTLRCSPKSGHDTVSWYQQALGQGPQFIFQYYEEEERQRGNFPDRFSGHQFPNYSSELNVNALLLGDSALYLCASSLGGSGNTIYFGEGSWLTVV.

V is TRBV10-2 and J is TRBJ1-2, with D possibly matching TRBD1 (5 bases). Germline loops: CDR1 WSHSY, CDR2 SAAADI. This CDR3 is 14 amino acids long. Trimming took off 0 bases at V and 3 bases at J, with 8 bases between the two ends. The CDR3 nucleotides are TGCGCCAGCAGTGAGTCATGGGGCGACTATGGCTACACCTTC. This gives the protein CASSESWGDYGYTF.